This entry describes one T cell receptor (beta chain). No cognate antigen has been identified for it. It has no much larger one-base neighbor in the sample; base qualities were not kept. In this study, focal radiation therapy paired with CTLA-4 blockade (ipilimumab) was tested in patients who had chemo-refractory metastatic non-small-cell lung cancer. The method was the immunoSEQ multiplex PCR assay. This immuneACCESS table, as held by TCRdb, lists in-frame sequences with V and J called but not all clones. Of the missing ones, under half trace to an unresolved V gene in checked studies; the others have no known cause. The sample data list about 56,000 clones, and around 79% of these were observed just once. The top ten hold approximately 16% of the sample. This record belongs to a study of radiotherapy plus CTLA-4 blockade in lung cancer (dated by TCRdb to 2016 to 2019). About the investigation overall: Among the enrolled patients, roughly 17% had an objective response, and 31% reached disease control.

Via the germline V gene, CDR1 is SGHDN and CDR2 FVKESK. Cut back by 1 base and 5 bases, the V and J ends lie 20 bases apart. The CDR3, from cysteine to phenylalanine, totals 17 residues. Only the CDR3 DNA stays, 51 bases, in frame from base 1. Overall study outcomes, separate from this receptor: The strongest predictors of response were reported to be early dynamic shifts in blood T cell clones along with a rise in serum interferon-beta following radiation. After treatment with radiotherapy and ipilimumab, TCR clones that came from tumors expanded in the peripheral blood.

This chain joins TRBV14 to TRBJ2-5, with the D gene too uncertain to name. The sequenced sample was peripheral blood, obtained from a patient treated with radiotherapy plus ipilimumab. The sequence came from a human donor with non-small cell lung cancer who had a complete response to radiotherapy plus ipilimumab. The CDR3 region has the sequence CASSQALGGPLGETQYF. The sequenced DNA is TGTGCCAGCAGCCAAGCGTTAGGCGGTCCGCTTGGGGAGACCCAGTACTTC.